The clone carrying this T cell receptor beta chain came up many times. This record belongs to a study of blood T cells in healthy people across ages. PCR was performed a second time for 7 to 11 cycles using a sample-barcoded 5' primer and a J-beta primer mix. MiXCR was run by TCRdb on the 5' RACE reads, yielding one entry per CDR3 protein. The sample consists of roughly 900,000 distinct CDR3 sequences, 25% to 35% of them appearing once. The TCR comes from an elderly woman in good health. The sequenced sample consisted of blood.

CDR3 sequence: CASSRGMSSYNEQFF. The DNA for the CDR3 is TGTGCCAGCAGTCGGGGGATGAGCTCCTACAATGAGCAGTTCTTC. The chain employs TRBV2 and TRBJ2-1; D is possibly TRBD2 (6 bases). V gave up 5 bases and J gave up 0 bases, with 11 bases separating them. The CDR3 has 15 residues. Germline CDR1 reads SNHLY; CDR2 reads FYNNEI.